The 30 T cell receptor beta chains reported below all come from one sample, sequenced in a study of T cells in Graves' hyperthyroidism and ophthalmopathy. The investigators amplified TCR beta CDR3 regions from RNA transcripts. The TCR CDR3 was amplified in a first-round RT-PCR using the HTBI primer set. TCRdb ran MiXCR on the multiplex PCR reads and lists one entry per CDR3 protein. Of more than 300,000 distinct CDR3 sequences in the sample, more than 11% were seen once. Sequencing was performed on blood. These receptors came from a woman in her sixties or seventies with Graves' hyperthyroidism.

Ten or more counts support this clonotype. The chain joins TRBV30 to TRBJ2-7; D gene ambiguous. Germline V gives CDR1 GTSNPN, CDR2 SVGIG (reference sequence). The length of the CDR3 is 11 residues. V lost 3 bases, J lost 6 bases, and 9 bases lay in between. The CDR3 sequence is CAWRVTSEQYF. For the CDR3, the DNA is TGTGCCTGGAGAGTGACGAGCGAGCAGTACTTC.

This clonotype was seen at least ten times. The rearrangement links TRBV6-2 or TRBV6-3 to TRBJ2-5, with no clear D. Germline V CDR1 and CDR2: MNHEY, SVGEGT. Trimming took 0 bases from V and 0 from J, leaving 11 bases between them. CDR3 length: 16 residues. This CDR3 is CASSYSSGFYQETQYF. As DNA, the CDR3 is TGTGCCAGCAGTTACTCGTCGGGTTTCTACCAAGAGACCCAGTACTTC.

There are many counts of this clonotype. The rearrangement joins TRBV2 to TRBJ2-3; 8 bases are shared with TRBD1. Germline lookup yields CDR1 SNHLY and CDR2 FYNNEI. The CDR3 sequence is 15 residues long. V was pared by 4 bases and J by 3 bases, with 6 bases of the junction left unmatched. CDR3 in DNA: TGTGCCAGCAGTGGAGGCAGGGGGCGAACAGATACGCAGTATTTT. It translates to CASSGGRGRTDTQYF.

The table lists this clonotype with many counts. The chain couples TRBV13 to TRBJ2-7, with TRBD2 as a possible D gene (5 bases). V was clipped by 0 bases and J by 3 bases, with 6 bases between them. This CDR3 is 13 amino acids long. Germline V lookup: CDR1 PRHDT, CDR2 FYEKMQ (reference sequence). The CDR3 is CASSLGGDYEQYF. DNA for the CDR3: TGTGCCAGCAGCTTAGGGGGAGACTACGAGCAGTACTTC. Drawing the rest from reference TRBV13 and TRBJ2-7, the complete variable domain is AAGVIQSPRHLIKEKRETATLKCYPIPRHDTVYWYQQGPGQDPQFLISFYEKMQSDKGSIPDRFSAQQFSDYHSELNMSSLELGDSALYFCASSLGGDYEQYFGPGTRLTVT.

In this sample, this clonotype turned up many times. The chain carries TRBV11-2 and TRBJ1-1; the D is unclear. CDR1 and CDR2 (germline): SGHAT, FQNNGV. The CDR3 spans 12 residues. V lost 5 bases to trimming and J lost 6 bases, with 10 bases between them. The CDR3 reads CASSRAGAEAFF. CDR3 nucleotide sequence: TGTGCCAGCAGCCGGGCTGGCGCTGAAGCTTTCTTT.

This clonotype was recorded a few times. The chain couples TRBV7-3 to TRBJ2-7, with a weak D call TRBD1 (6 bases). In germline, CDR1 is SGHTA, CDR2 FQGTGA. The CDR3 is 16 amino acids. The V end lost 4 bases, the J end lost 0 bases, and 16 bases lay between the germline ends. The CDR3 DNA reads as TGTGCCAGCAGCTCCCACCCCCAGGGACACTCCTACGAGCAGTACTTC. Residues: CASSSHPQGHSYEQYF. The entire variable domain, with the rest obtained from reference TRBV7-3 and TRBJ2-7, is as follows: GAGVSQTPSNKVTEKGKYVELRCDPISGHTALYWYRQSLGQGPEFLIYFQGTGAADDSGLPNDRFFAVRPEGSVSTLKIQRTERGDSAVYLCASSSHPQGHSYEQYFGPGTRLTVT.

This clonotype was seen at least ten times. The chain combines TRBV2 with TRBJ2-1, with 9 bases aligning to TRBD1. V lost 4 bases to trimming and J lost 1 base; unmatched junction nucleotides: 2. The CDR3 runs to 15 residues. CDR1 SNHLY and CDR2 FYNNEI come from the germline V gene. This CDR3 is CASSVDRGSYNEQFF. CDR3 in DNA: TGTGCCAGCAGTGTCGACAGGGGGTCCTACAATGAGCAGTTCTTC.

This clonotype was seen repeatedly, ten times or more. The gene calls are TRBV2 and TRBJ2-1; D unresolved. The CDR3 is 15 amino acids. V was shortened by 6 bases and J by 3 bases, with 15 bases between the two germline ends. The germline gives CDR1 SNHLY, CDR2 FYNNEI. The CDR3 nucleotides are TGTGCCAGCAGACAACGAGACGAAAGCTACAATGAGCAGTTCTTC. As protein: CASRQRDESYNEQFF. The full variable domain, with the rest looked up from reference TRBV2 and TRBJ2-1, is EPEVTQTPSHQVTQMGQEVILRCVPISNHLYFYWYRQILGQKVEFLVSFYNNEISEKSEIFDDQFSVERPDGSNFTLKIRSTKLEDSAMYFCASRQRDESYNEQFFGPGTRLTVL.

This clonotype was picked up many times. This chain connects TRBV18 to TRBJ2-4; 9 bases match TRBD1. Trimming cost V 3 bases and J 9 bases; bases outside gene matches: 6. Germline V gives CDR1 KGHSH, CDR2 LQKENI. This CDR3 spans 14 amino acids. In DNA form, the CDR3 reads TGTGCCAGCTCACCGGACAGGGGTGTCGGCATTCAGTACTTC. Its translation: CASSPDRGVGIQYF.

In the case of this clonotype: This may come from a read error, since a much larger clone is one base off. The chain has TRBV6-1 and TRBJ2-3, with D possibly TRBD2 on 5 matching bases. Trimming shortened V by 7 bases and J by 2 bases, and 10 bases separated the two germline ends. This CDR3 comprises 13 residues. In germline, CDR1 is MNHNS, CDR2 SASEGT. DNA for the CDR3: TGTGCCAGCATTGGGGAGCTCACAGATACGCAGTATTTT. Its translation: CASIGELTDTQYF.

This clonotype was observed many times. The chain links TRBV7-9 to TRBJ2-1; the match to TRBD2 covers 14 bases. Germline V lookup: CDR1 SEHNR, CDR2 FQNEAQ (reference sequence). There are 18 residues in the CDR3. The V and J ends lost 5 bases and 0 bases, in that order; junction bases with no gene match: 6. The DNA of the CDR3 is TGTGCCAGCAGCCCGGGACTAGCGGGAGCGGGCTCCTACAATGAGCAGTTCTTC. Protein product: CASSPGLAGAGSYNEQFF.

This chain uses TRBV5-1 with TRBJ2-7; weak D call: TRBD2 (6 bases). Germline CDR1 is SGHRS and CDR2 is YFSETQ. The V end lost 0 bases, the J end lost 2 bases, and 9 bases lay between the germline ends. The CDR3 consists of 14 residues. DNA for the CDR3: TGCGCCAGCAGCTTGGGACTAGGACCCTACGAGCAGTACTTC. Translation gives CASSLGLGPYEQYF.

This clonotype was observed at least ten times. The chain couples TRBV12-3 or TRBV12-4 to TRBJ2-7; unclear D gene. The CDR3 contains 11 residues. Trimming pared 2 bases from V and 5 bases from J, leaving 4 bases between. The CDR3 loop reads CASSLSNEQYF. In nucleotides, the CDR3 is TGTGCCAGCAGTTTATCGAACGAGCAGTACTTC.

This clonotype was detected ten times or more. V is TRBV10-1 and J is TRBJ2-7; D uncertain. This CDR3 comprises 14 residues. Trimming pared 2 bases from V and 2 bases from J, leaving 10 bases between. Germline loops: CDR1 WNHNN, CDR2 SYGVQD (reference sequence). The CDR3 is CASSEAGPAYEQYF. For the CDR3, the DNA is TGCGCCAGCAGTGAGGCCGGGCCGGCCTACGAGCAGTACTTC.

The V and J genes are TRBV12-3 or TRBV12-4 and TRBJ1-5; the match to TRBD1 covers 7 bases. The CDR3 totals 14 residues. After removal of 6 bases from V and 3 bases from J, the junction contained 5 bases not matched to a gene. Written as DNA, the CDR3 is TGTGCCAGCAGCCGGGACAGAATCAATCAGCCCCAGCATTTT. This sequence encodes CASSRDRINQPQHF.

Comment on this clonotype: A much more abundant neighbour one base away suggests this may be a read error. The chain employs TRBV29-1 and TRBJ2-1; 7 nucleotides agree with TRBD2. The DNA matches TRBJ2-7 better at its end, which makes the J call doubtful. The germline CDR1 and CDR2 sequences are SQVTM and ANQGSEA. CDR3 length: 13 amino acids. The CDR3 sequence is CTLGEGRYNEQYF. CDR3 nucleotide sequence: TGCACCCTGGGGGAGGGGCGCTACAATGAGCAGTACTTC.

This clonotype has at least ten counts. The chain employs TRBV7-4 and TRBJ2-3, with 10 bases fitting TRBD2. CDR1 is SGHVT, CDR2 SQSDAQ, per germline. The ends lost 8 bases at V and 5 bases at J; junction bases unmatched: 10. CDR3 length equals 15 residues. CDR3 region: CASLLAGEVRDTQYF. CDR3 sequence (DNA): TGTGCCAGCCTGCTAGCGGGAGAGGTGAGAGATACGCAGTATTTT.

CDR3 bases: TGTGCCAGTAGTATGGTTCGTCGGAGCAATCAGCCCCAGCATTTT. It translates to CASSMVRRSNQPQHF. The chain is built from TRBV19 and TRBJ1-5, with unresolved D. The CDR3 has 15 amino acids. Trimming shortened V by 3 bases and J by 1 base, and 10 bases separated the two germline ends. The germline gives CDR1 LNHDA, CDR2 SQIVND (reference sequence).

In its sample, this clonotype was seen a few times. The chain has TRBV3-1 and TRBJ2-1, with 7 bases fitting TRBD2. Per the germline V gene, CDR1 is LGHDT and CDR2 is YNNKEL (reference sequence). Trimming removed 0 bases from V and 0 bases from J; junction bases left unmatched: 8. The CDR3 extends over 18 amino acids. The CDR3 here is CASSQDRVAGSSYNEQFF. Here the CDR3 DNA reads TGTGCCAGCAGCCAAGATCGGGTAGCGGGTAGCTCCTACAATGAGCAGTTCTTC.

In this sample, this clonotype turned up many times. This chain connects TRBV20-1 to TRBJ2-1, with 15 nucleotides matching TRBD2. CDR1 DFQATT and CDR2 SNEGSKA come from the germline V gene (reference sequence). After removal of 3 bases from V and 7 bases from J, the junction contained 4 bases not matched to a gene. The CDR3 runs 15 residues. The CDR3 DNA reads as TGCAGTGCTAGGTCGGGACTAGCGGGAGGAAATGAGCAGTTCTTC. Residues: CSARSGLAGGNEQFF.

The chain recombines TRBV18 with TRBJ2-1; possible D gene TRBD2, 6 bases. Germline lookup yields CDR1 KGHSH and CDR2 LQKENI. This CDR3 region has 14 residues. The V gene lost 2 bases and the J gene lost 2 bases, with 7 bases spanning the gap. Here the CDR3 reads CASSPERAYNEQFF. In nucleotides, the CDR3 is TGTGCCAGCTCACCAGAGCGGGCCTACAATGAGCAGTTCTTC.

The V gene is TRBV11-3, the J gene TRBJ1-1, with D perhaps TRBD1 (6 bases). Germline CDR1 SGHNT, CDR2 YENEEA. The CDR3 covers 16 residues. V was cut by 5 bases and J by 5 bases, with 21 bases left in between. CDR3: CASSPRATGSQTEAFF. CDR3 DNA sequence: TGTGCCAGCAGCCCGCGAGCGACAGGCTCTCAGACTGAAGCTTTCTTT. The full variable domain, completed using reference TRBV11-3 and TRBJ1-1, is EAGVVQSPRYKIIEKKQPVAFWCNPISGHNTLYWYLQNLGQGPELLIRYENEEAVDDSQLPKDRFSAERLKGVDSTLKIQPAELGDSAVYLCASSPRATGSQTEAFFGQGTRLTVV.

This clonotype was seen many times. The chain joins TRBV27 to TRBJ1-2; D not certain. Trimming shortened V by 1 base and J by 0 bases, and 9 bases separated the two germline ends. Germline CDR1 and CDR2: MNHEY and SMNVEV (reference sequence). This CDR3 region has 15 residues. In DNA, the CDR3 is TGTGCCAGCAGTTTATTCGGAGCTTCTAACTATGGCTACACCTTC. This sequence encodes CASSLFGASNYGYTF.

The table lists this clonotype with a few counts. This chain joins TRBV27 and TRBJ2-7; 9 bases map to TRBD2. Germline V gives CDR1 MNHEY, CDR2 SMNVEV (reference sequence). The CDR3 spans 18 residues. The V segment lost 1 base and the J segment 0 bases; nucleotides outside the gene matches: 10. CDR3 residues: CASSLFSGLALNSYEQYF. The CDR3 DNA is TGTGCCAGCAGTTTATTCTCCGGACTAGCGTTGAACTCCTACGAGCAGTACTTC.

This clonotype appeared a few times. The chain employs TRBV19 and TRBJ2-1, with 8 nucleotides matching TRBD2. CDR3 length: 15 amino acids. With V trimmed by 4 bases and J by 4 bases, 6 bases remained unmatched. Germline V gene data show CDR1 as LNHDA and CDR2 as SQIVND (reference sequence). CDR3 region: CASSKVAGRYNEQFF. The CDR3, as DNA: TGTGCCAGTAGTAAGGTAGCGGGGCGTTACAATGAGCAGTTCTTC.

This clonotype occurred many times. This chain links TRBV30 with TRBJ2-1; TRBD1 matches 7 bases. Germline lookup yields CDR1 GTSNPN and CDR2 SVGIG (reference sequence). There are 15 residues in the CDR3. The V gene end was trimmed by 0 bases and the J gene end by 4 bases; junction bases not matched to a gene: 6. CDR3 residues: CAWSVRDRAYNEQFF. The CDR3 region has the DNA TGTGCCTGGAGTGTACGCGACAGGGCGTACAATGAGCAGTTCTTC. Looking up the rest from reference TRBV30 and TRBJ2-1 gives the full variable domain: SQTIHQWPATLVQPVGSPLSLECTVEGTSNPNLYWYRQAAGRGLQLLFYSVGIGQISSEVPQNLSASRPQDRQFILSSKKLLLSDSGFYLCAWSVRDRAYNEQFFGPGTRLTVL.

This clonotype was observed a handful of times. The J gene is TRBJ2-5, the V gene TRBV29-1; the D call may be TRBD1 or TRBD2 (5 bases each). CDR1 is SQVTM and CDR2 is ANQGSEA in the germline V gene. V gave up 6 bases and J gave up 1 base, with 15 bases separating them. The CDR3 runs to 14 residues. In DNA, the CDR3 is TGCAGCGTGGAAAGGTTTGGGGGCCAAGAGACCCAGTACTTC. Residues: CSVERFGGQETQYF.

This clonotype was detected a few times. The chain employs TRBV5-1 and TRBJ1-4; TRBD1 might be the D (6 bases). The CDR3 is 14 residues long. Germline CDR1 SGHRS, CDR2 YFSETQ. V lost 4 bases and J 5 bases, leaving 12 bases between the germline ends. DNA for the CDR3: TGCGCCAGCAGCAAGGGACAATTAAATGAAAAACTGTTTTTT. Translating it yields CASSKGQLNEKLFF. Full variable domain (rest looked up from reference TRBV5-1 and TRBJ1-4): KAGVTQTPRYLIKTRGQQVTLSCSPISGHRSVSWYQQTPGQGLQFLFEYFSETQRNKGNFPGRFSGRQFSNSRSEMNVSTLELGDSALYLCASSKGQLNEKLFFGSGTQLSVL.

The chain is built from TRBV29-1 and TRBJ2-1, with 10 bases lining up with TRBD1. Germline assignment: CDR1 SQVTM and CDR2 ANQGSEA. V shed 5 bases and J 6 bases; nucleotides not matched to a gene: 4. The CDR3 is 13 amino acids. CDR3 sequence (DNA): TGCAGCGTTCGGACAGGGGGGGCCAATGAGCAGTTCTTC. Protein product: CSVRTGGANEQFF.

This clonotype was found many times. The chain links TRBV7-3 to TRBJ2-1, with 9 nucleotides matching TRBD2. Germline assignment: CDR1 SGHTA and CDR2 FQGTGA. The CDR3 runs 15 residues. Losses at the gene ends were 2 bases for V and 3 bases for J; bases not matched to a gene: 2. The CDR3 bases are TGTGCCAGCAGCTTAGCTAGCGGGATCTACAATGAGCAGTTCTTC. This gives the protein CASSLASGIYNEQFF.